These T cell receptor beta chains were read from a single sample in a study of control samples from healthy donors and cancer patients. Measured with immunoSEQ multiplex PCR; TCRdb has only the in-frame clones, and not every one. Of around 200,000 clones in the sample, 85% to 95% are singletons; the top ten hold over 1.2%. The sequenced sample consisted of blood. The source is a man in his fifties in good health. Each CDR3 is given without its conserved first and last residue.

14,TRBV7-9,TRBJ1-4,ASSLATGATNEKLF
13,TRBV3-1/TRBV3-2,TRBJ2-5,ASSQQGGFQETQY
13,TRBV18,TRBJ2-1,ASSPTQGVNNEQF
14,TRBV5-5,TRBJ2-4,ASSFGPPGAKNIQY
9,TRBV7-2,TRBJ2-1,ASSPRAEQF
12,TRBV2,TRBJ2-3,ASSGGISVDTQY
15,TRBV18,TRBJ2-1,ASSPLSGQGFYNEQF
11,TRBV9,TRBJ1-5,ASSVSTHQPQH
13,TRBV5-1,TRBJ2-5,ASSLELAGRETRY
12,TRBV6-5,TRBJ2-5,ASSRQGIGETQY
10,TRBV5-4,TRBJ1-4,ASSPQGEKLF
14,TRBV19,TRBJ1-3,ASSIRGPSSGNTIY
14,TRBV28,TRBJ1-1,ASSLMAGVAGTEAF
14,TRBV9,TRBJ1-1,ASSVGVGEMNTEAF